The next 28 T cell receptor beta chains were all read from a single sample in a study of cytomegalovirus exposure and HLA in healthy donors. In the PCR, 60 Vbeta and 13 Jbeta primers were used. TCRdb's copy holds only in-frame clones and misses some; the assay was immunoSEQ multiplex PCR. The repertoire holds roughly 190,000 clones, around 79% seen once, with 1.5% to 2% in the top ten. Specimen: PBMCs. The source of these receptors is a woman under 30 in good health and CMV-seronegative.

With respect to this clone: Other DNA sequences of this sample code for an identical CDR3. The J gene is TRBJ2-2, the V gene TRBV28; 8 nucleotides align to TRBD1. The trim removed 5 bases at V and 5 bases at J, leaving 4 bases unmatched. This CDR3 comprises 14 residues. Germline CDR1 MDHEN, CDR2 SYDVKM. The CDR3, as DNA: TGTGCCAGCAGTATCCGACAGGGGACCGGGGAGCTGTTTTTT. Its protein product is CASSIRQGTGELFF.

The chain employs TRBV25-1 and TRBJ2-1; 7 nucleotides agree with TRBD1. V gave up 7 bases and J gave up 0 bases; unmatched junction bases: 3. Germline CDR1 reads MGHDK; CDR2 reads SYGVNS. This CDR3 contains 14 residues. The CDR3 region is CASTYRGSYNEQFF. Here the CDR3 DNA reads TGTGCCAGCACGTACAGGGGCTCCTACAATGAGCAGTTCTTC.

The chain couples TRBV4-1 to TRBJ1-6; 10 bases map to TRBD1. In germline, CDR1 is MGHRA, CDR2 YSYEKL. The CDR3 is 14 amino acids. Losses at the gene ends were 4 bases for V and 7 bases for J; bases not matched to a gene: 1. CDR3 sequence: CASSRGQGNSPLHF. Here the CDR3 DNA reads TGCGCCAGCAGCCGGGGACAGGGGAATTCACCCCTCCACTTT.

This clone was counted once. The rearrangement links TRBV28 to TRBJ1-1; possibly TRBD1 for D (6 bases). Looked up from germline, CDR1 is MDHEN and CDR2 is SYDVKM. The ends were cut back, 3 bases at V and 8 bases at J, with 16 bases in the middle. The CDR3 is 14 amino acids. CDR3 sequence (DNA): TGTGCCAGCAGTTTCGACAGGAGTACCAGAGAAGCTTTCTTT. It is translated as CASSFDRSTREAFF.

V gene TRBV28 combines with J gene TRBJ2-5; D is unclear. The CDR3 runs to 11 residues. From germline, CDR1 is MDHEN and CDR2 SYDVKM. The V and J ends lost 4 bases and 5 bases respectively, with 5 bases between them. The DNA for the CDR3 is TGTGCCAGCAGTTCTCGGGAGACCCAGTACTTC. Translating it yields CASSSRETQYF.

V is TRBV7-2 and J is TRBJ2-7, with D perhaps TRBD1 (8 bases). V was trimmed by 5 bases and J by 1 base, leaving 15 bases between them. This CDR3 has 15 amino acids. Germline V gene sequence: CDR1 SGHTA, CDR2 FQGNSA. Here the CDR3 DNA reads TGTGCCAGCAGCCCACAGGGGGGGCTTTCCTACGAGCAGTACTTC. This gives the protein CASSPQGGLSYEQYF. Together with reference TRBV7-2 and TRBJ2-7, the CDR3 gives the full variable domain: GAGVSQSPSNKVTEKGKDVELRCDPISGHTALYWYRQSLGQGLEFLIYFQGNSAPDKSGLPSDRFSAERTGGSVSTLTIQRTQQEDSAVYLCASSPQGGLSYEQYFGPGTRLTVT.

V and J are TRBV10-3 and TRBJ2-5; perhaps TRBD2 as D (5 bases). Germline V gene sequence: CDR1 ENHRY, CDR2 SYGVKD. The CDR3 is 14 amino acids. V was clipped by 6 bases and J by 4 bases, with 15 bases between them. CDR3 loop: CAISEGRVGETQYF. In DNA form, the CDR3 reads TGTGCCATCAGCGAGGGCCGGGTTGGAGAGACCCAGTACTTC.

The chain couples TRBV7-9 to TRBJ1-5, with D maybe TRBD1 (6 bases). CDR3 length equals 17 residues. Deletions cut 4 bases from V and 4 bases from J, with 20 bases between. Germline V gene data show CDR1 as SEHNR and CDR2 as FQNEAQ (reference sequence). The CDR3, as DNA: TGTGCCAGCAGCTCCTCGGGGGGGGCGCAGAGAAATCAGCCCCAGCATTTT. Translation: CASSSSGGAQRNQPQHF.

The CDR3 region is CASSVDRDSADTQYF. CDR3 nucleotide sequence: TGTGCCAGCAGTGTCGACAGGGATAGCGCAGATACGCAGTATTTT. The V and J genes are TRBV6-1 and TRBJ2-3; TRBD1 matches 7 bases. This CDR3 has 15 amino acids. With V trimmed by 4 bases and J by 4 bases, 8 bases remained unmatched. Germline V gives CDR1 MNHNS, CDR2 SASEGT.

CDR3 coding DNA: TGTGCCAGCAGCTGCGGGGTAGCGGGGAAGAACACCGGGGAGCTGTTTTTT. This encodes CASSCGVAGKNTGELFF. V is TRBV7-2 and J is TRBJ2-2, with 8 nucleotides matching TRBD2. The CDR3 covers 17 residues. Trimming removed 4 bases from V and 1 base from J; junction bases left unmatched: 8. The germline V gene has CDR1 SGHTA and CDR2 FQGNSA.

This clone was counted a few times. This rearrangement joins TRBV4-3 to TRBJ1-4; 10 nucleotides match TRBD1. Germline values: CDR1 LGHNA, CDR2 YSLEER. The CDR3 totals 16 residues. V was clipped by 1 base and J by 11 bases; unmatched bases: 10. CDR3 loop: CASSQGGGTGVVKLFF. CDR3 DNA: TGCGCCAGCAGCCAAGGCGGGGGGACAGGGGTCGTGAAACTGTTTTTT.

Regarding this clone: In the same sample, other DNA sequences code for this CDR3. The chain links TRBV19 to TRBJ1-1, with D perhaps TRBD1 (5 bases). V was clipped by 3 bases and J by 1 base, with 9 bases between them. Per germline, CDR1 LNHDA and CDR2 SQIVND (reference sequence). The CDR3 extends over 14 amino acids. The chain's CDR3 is CASSIGQGNTEAFF. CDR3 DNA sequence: TGTGCCAGTAGTATCGGGCAGGGGAACACTGAAGCTTTCTTT.

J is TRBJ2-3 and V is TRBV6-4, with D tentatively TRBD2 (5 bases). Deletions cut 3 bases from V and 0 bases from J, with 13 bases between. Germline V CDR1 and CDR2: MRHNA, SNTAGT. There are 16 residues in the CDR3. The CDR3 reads CASSERAGASTDTQYF. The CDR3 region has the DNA TGTGCCAGCAGTGAGAGGGCTGGCGCTAGCACAGATACGCAGTATTTT.

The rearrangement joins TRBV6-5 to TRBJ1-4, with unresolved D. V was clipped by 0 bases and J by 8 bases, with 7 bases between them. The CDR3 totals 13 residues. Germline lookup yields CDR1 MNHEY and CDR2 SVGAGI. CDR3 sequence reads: CASSYSRVEKLFF. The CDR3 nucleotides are TGTGCCAGCAGTTACTCCCGGGTGGAAAAACTGTTTTTT.

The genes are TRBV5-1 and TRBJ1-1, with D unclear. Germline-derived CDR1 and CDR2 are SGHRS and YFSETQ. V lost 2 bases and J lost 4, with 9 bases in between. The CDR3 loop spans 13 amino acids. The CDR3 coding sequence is TGCGCCAGCAGCTTAACCTACTCCACTGAAGCTTTCTTT. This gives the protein CASSLTYSTEAFF.

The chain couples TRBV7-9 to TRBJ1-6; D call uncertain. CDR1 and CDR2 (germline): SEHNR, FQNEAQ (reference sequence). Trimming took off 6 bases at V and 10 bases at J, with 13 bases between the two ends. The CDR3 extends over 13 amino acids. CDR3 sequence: CASRTLSGSPLHF. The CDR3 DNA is TGTGCCAGCAGGACCCTTTCCGGGTCACCCCTCCACTTT.

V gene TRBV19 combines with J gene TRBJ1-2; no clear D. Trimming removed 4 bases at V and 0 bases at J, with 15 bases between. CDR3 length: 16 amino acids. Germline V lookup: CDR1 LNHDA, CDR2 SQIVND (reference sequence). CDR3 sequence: CASSTWAGLANYGYTF. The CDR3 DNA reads TGTGCCAGTAGTACCTGGGCGGGTCTTGCTAACTATGGCTACACCTTC.

The CDR3 sequence is CASSAIAGGGDEQFF. The CDR3 region has the DNA TGTGCCAGCAGCGCCATAGCGGGAGGAGGAGATGAGCAGTTCTTC. The chain is built from TRBV9 and TRBJ2-1, with 10 bases fitting TRBD2. Losses at the gene ends were 3 bases for V and 8 bases for J; bases not matched to a gene: 8. Germline loops: CDR1 SGDLS, CDR2 YYNGEE. This CDR3 is 15 amino acids long.

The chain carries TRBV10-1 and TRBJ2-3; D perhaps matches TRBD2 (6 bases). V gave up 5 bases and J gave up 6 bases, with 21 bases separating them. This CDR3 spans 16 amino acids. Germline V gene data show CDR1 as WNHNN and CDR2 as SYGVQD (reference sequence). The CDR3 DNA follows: TGCGCCAGCAGTCAGGCACCGGGACTTCCCCTGGATACGCAGTATTTT. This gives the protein CASSQAPGLPLDTQYF.

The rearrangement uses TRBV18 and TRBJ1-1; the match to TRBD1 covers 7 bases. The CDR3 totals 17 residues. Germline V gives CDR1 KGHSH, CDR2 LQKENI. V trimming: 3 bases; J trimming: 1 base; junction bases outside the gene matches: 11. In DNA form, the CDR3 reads TGTGCCAGCTCACCGATAGAGACAGGGAGGCGGAACACTGAAGCTTTCTTT. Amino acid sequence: CASSPIETGRRNTEAFF. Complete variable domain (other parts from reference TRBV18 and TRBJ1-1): NAGVMQNPRHLVRRRGQEARLRCSPMKGHSHVYWYRQLPEEGLKFMVYLQKENIIDESGMPKERFSAEFPKEGPSILRIQQVVRGDSAAYFCASSPIETGRRNTEAFFGQGTRLTVV.

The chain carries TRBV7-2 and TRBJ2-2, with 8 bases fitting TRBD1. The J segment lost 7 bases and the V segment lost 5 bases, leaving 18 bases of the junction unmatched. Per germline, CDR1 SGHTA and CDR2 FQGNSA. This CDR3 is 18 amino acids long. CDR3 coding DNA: TGTGCCAGCAGCCTCTCACCACGGACAGGGAGATTTCACGGGGAGCTGTTTTTT. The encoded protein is CASSLSPRTGRFHGELFF. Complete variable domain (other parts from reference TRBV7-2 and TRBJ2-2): GAGVSQSPSNKVTEKGKDVELRCDPISGHTALYWYRQSLGQGLEFLIYFQGNSAPDKSGLPSDRFSAERTGGSVSTLTIQRTQQEDSAVYLCASSLSPRTGRFHGELFFGEGSRLTVL.

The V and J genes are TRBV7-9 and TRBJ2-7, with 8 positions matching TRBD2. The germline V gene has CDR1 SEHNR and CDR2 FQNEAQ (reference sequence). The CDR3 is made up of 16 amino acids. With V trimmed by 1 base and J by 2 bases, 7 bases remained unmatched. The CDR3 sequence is CASSLVESGGPYEQYF. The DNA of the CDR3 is TGTGCCAGCAGCTTAGTGGAAAGCGGGGGCCCCTACGAGCAGTACTTC.

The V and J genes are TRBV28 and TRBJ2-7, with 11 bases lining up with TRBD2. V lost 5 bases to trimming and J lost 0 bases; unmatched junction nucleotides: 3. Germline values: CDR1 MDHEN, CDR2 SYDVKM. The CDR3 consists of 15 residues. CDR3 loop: CASSVAGGSSYEQYF. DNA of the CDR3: TGTGCCAGCAGTGTAGCGGGGGGGAGCTCCTACGAGCAGTACTTC.

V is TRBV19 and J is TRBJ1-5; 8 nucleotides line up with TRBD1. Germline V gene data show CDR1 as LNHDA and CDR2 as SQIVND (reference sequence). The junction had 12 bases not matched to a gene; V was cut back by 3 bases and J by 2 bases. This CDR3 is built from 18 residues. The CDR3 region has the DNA TGTGCCAGTAGTATCTATGGGACAGGCATGGGGGGCAATCAGCCCCAGCATTTT. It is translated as CASSIYGTGMGGNQPQHF. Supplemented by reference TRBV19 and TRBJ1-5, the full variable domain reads DGGITQSPKYLFRKEGQNVTLSCEQNLNHDAMYWYRQDPGQGLRLIYYSQIVNDFQKGDIAEGYSVSREKKESFPLTVTSAQKNPTAFYLCASSIYGTGMGGNQPQHFGDGTRLSIL.

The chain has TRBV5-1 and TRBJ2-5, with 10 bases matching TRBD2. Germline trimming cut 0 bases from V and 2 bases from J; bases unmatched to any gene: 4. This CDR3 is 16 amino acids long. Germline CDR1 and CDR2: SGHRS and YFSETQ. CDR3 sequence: CASSLVSAGGQETQYF. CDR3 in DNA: TGCGCCAGCAGCTTGGTATCAGCGGGGGGGCAAGAGACCCAGTACTTC. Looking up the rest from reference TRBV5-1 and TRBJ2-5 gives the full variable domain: KAGVTQTPRYLIKTRGQQVTLSCSPISGHRSVSWYQQTPGQGLQFLFEYFSETQRNKGNFPGRFSGRQFSNSRSEMNVSTLELGDSALYLCASSLVSAGGQETQYFGPGTRLLVL.

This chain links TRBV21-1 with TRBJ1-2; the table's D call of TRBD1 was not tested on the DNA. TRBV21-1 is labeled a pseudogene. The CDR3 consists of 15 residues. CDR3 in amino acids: CASSKARQGPFGYTF. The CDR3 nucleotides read TGTGCCAGCAGCAAAGCGCGGCAGGGTCCCTTTGGCTACACCTTC.

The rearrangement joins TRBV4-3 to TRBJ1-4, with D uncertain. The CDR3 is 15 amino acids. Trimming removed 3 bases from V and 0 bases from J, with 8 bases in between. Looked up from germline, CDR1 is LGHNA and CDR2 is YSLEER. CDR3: CASSQGRPTNEKLFF. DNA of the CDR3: TGCGCCAGCAGCCAGGGCCGTCCAACTAATGAAAAACTGTTTTTT.

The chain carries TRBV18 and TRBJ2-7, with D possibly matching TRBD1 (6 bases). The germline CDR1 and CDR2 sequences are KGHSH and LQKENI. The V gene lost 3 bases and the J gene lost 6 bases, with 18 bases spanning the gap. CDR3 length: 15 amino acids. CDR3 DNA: TGTGCCAGCTCACCTAAGCCTACAGGGCAGATCGAGCAGTACTTC. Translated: CASSPKPTGQIEQYF.